The clone carrying this T cell receptor (beta chain) was observed a single time. What it recognizes is unknown. This sample was included in a study of cytomegalovirus exposure and HLA in healthy donors. Researchers ran the PCR with 60 Vbeta and 13 Jbeta primers. TCRdb's table, derived via immunoSEQ multiplex PCR, lists solely in-frame clones and lacks some. The data show about 160,000 clones, roughly 80% seen once. The CDR3 has 16 residues. Germline assignment: CDR1 SQVTM and CDR2 ANQGSEA. Losses at the gene ends were 2 bases for V and 6 bases for J; bases not matched to a gene: 10. Findings and caveats of the study: It was about 180 TCR beta chains that were listed as cytomegalovirus-associated. In a later analysis, a genetic analysis reported fewer productive-TCR N-insertions in an Asian-associated ancestry cluster than the cohort average. It was reportedly the case that the classifier diagnosed cytomegalovirus status with high specificity and sensitivity. In vitro, three CMV-associated chains proved specific for CMV antigens.

The chain recombines TRBV29-1 with TRBJ2-2; 9 bases match TRBD2. The sequence came from a girl aged 2-10 years in good health and CMV-seropositive. The sample consisted of PBMCs. The CDR3 DNA follows: TGCAGCGTTGAATCCCGCGGTAGCGGGAGATCCGGGGAGCTGTTTTTT. Amino acid sequence: CSVESRGSGRSGELFF.